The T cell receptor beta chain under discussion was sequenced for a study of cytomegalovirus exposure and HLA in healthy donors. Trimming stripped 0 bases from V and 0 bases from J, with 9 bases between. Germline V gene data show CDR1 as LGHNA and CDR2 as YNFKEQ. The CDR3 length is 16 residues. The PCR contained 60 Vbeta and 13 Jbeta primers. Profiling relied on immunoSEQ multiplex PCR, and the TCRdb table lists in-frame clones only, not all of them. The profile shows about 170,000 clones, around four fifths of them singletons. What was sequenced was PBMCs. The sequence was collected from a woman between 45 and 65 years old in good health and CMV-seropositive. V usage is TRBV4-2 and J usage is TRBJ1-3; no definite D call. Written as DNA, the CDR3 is TGTGCCAGCAGCCAAGATAGCGCAGTCTCTGGAAACACCATATATTTT. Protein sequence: CASSQDSAVSGNTIYF.